This T cell receptor beta chain was documented in a study of siplizumab effects on memory and regulatory T cells. V was trimmed by 2 bases and J by 5 bases, leaving 13 bases between them. The V gene's germline CDR1 is WNHNN and CDR2 SYGVQD (reference sequence). The CDR3 extends over 14 amino acids. Sequencing was performed with immunoSEQ multiplex PCR; in TCRdb, only in-frame clones are kept and a portion is missing. Of about 120,000 clones in the sample, roughly 94% were seen once. The clonotype was recovered from a human donor in good health. The sequenced sample consisted of non-Treg CD4+ T cells sorted from blood. This chain joins TRBV10-1 and TRBJ2-7; TRBD2 might be the D (5 bases). CDR3 DNA: TGCGCCAGCAGTGAGGGGAGCGCCGGCCACGAGCAGTACTTC. It encodes CASSEGSAGHEQYF.